A selection of T cell receptor beta chains follows, all from one sample in a study of T cell repertoires in cytomegalovirus infection. From the reads, TCRdb called clonotypes with MiXCR, one entry per CDR3 protein. In the table there are just under 550,000 distinct CDR3 sequences, about 26% of which are singletons. Sequenced input: PBMCs. The source is a human donor in good health (CMV status not recorded). Some clones in this sample may be carry-over from other donors' samples. CDR3s include the opening cysteine and the closing phenylalanine or tryptophan. D genes are given only for firm matches. Clone size is not always given. Where it is, it says once, few, many or a class for expanded clones.

CDR3nt	CDR3aa	d_gene	abundance	v_gene	j_gene
TGTGCCAGCAGCACGACAGCGGGAGGGCCCGATGAGCAGTTCTTC	CASSTTAGGPDEQFF	TRBD2	.	TRBV7-9	TRBJ2-1
TGTGCCAGTAGTTTGACAGGGGGCCGACCCTATAGCAATCAGCCCCAGCATTTT	CASSLTGGRPYSNQPQHF	TRBD1	.	TRBV19	TRBJ1-5
TGTGCCACCAGCAGAGCAAGGGCGGGACAGTCCTACGAGCAGTACTTC	CATSRARAGQSYEQYF	.	.	TRBV15	TRBJ2-7
TGCAGCGTTGGACTAGCGGGATCGGGCGGGGAGCTGTTTTTT	CSVGLAGSGGELFF	TRBD2	few	TRBV29-1	TRBJ2-2
TGCAGTGCTAGCACAGGGGGCGGCACTGAAGCTTTCTTT	CSASTGGGTEAFF	TRBD1	few	TRBV20-1	TRBJ1-1
TGTGCCAGCAGTTACGACACCGACACTGAAGCTTTCTTT	CASSYDTDTEAFF	.	few	TRBV6-5	TRBJ1-1
TGTGCCAGCAGCCGTTCCGGGACAGGGCCGTGGCAGTACTTC	CASSRSGTGPWQYF	TRBD1	few	TRBV7-9	TRBJ2-7
TGCAGTGCTCAGCTTATAGCGGGAGTAGGAGAGACCCAGTACTTC	CSAQLIAGVGETQYF	TRBD2	.	TRBV20-1	TRBJ2-5
TGTGCCAGCAGCCCCGCCGGGGGTCAAAGCAATCAGCCCCAGCATTTT	CASSPAGGQSNQPQHF	.	.	TRBV28	TRBJ1-5
TGTGCCAGCAGCTTTGGCAGGATCGGCGCGCGGGGAAACACCATATATTTT	CASSFGRIGARGNTIYF	.	few	TRBV7-9	TRBJ1-3
TGTGCCAGCAGCGACGACAGGGGCGACAATGAGCAGTTCTTC	CASSDDRGDNEQFF	TRBD1	many	TRBV7-6	TRBJ2-1
TGTGCCAGTAAACCGGAAGACATACTGAACTATGGCTACACCTTC	CASKPEDILNYGYTF	.	few	TRBV19	TRBJ1-2
TGCGCCAGCAGCTCAAGGACTAGAGGGCCCACAGATACGCAGTATTTT	CASSSRTRGPTDTQYF	TRBD2	few	TRBV10-1	TRBJ2-3
TGTGCCAGCAGCTTGACGGACTCCCACTACGAGCAGTACTTC	CASSLTDSHYEQYF	.	many	TRBV7-2	TRBJ2-7
TGCAGCGTTACAGGCCCCCGGGGTGAGACCCAGTACTTC	CSVTGPRGETQYF	.	.	TRBV29-1	TRBJ2-5
TGTGCCAGCAGTTTAGACGGCCTTAGCAATCAGCCCCAGCATTTT	CASSLDGLSNQPQHF	.	many	TRBV12-3/TRBV12-4	TRBJ1-5
TGTGCTAGTGGTTCGCCACAGGGGGCCCGAAGTTCACCCCTCCACTTT	CASGSPQGARSSPLHF	TRBD1	once	TRBV12-5	TRBJ1-6
TGTGCCAGCAGTTGGGGGGTTACCTCCTACGAGCAGTACTTC	CASSWGVTSYEQYF	.	.	TRBV27	TRBJ2-7
TGTGCCAGCAGCCCCAAGTGGGACTTCAGCTCCTACAATGAGCAGTTCTTC	CASSPKWDFSSYNEQFF	.	few	TRBV28	TRBJ2-1
TGTGCCAGCAAATTCTCAGGGGAAAATGAGCAGTTCTTC	CASKFSGENEQFF	.	.	TRBV6-1	TRBJ2-1
TGTGCCAGCAGCTTAGATGGGCGGGGGGCAACCACCGGGGAGCTGTTTTTT	CASSLDGRGATTGELFF	TRBD2	many	TRBV7-8	TRBJ2-2
TGTGCCAGTAGACCCTGGGCTAGCGGGAACACCGGGGAGCTGTTTTTT	CASRPWASGNTGELFF	TRBD2	.	TRBV19	TRBJ2-2
TGTGCCAGCAGCTTAGCGCAGGGGGCCTATGGCTACACCTTC	CASSLAQGAYGYTF	TRBD1	many	TRBV7-2	TRBJ1-2
TGTGCCAGCAGCTTAGGTCGGGGGGTGAACACTGAAGCTTTCTTT	CASSLGRGVNTEAFF	.	many	TRBV7-8	TRBJ1-1
TGTGCCTGGAGTGGCGAGGGAACCTCCTACAATGAGCAGTTCTTC	CAWSGEGTSYNEQFF	.	.	TRBV30	TRBJ2-1
TGCAGTGCTGTGAGCGGGAGGGCCGAAGATACGCAGTATTTT	CSAVSGRAEDTQYF	TRBD2	.	TRBV20-1	TRBJ2-3
TGTGCCAGTAGTACGGGGGGCCGGCAAGAGACCCAGTACTTC	CASSTGGRQETQYF	.	.	TRBV19	TRBJ2-5
TGTGCCAGCAGTTATTTCTGGGGAAACACCGGGGAGCTGTTTTTT	CASSYFWGNTGELFF	.	.	TRBV6-8	TRBJ2-2
TGTGCCAGCAGTTGGTTAGGGGGGGCTGGGACTGAAGCTTTCTTT	CASSWLGGAGTEAFF	.	few	TRBV7-9	TRBJ1-1
TGTGCCAGCAGCCGACCGGGGGGCAGGGAGACCCAGTACTTC	CASSRPGGRETQYF	.	few	TRBV7-3	TRBJ2-5
TGTGCCAGCAGCTTCTGGGAGAACTATGGCTACACCTTC	CASSFWENYGYTF	.	few	TRBV13	TRBJ1-2
TGTGCCAGCAGCCAAGATTGGGGGCTAGCGGGAGCTAACTACAATGAGCAGTTCTTC	CASSQDWGLAGANYNEQFF	TRBD2	few	TRBV14	TRBJ2-1
TGTGCCAGCAGCTTAACGGGACAGGGGGTCGTCGAGACCCAGTACTTC	CASSLTGQGVVETQYF	TRBD1	many	TRBV7-3	TRBJ2-5
TGCAGTGCTAGCGGAGGGGCCACAGATACGCAGTATTTT	CSASGGATDTQYF	.	.	TRBV20-1	TRBJ2-3
TGTGCCAGCAGTCGGGACAGGGCCTATGGCTACACCTTC	CASSRDRAYGYTF	TRBD1	.	TRBV6-6	TRBJ1-2
TGTGCCAGTAGTGTTTGGGGGGGCCAAGAGACCCAGTACTTC	CASSVWGGQETQYF	TRBD2	few	TRBV19	TRBJ2-5
TGTGCCAGCAGCCTACAGCGGGAGTGGGAGACCCAGTACTTC	CASSLQREWETQYF	TRBD2	many	TRBV7-9	TRBJ2-5
TGTGCCAGCAGCCCAGACAGGGTTGGTTCACCCCTCCACTTT	CASSPDRVGSPLHF	TRBD1	many	TRBV7-2	TRBJ1-6
TGCAGTGCTAGAGAGGGGCAGGACCCCTACGAGCAGTACTTC	CSAREGQDPYEQYF	.	.	TRBV20-1	TRBJ2-7
TGTGCCAGCAGTTATTGGGGACAGCCACTCTTGAACACCGGGGAGCTGTTTTTT	CASSYWGQPLLNTGELFF	TRBD1	few	TRBV6-2/TRBV6-3	TRBJ2-2